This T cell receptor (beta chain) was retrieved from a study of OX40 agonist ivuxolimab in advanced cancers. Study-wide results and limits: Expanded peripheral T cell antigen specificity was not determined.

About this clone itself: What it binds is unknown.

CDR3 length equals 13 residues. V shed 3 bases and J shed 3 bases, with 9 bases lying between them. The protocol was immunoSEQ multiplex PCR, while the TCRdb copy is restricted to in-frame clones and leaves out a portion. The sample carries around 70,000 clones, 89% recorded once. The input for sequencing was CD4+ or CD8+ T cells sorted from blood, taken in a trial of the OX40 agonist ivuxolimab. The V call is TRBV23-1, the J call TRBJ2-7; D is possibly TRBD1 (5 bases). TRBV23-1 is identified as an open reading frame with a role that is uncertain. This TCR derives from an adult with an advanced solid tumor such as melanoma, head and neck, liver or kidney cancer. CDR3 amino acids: CASSHRVDYEQYF. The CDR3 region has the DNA TGCGCCAGCAGTCACAGGGTAGACTACGAGCAGTACTTC.